The entry below describes one T cell receptor (beta chain). Only one count was recorded for this clone. Its binding antigen is unknown. Base qualities are not recorded, but no much larger clone differs from it by a single base. This record comes from a study of shared clonotypes between healthy human individuals (dated by TCRdb to the early 2020s). Broadly, across the study: A few men and two women, aged 18 to 49 years, made up the cohort. Per donor, three plates each were used for CD4 naive and CD4 memory, two for CD8 naive, and one for CD8 memory. Blood TCR repertoires of about 5 healthy adults were deeply sequenced to estimate repertoire size and the extent of clonotype sharing between individuals. Different laboratories and diverse techniques were used to prepare libraries and sequence TCR repertoires, to increase sequencing depth and limit assay-specific biases. Each donor's leukapheresis produced roughly between roughly 0.94 and 9.5 billion PBMCs.

The donors were healthy, HIV-negative adults with no recently reported acute infections or vaccinations. Every donor was a Caucasian adult living in Nashville, Tennessee, USA. Magnetic negative selection was used to enrich CD4+ T cells, after which naive cells were positively selected on CD45RA and the negative fraction became the memory subset. Blood was collected by leukapheresis, and PBMCs were isolated by Ficoll-Histopaque density gradient centrifugation and then cryopreserved in liquid nitrogen vapor phase. Analytical flow cytometry was used to check the purity and quantity of each magnetically sorted T cell population. Genomic DNA was isolated from every sorted fraction and measured by UV absorbance on a Nanodrop 2000c. TCR CDR3 regions were amplified from genomic DNA by multiplex PCR using the deep immunoSEQ assay. Genomic DNA extracted from each cell subset was distributed evenly over all wells of several immunoSEQ 96-well plates, and each plate served as one replicate. For sorted subsets, each replicate PCR was loaded with 200 to 250 ng genomic DNA, equivalent to about 30,000 T cell genomes. Purified libraries were quantified with a Qubit 3.0 fluorometer, sized on a Bioanalyzer 2100, and re-quantified with the KAPA Library Quantification kit. A separate single-read 150-cycle Illumina NextSeq 550 flow cell was used to sequence each immunoSEQ 96-well plate. The study's own analysis went as follows. Because the immunoSEQ output included only junctional sequences and no quality scores, the filtering could not be the same as the filtering used for full-length reads. To assign V/J genes and CDR3, sequences were annotated using PyIR, a Python wrapper for IgBLAST v1.9, with IMGT germline references. Reads were removed for weak V/J assignments (E-value above 1e-6), missing CDR3, stop codons, out-of-frame junctions, or ambiguous translated residues. V3J clonotypes were defined by identical inferred V gene, J gene, and CDR3 amino acid sequence. To compute the percentage overlap between repertoires, the number of shared unique clonotypes was divided by the size of the smaller repertoire. RTK rarefaction, the Chao1 estimator, and Recon v2.1 estimates of unobserved clonotypes were used to assess repertoire richness. Generation probabilities for all TCRbeta clonotypes obtained by the gDNA method from a handful of donors were computed using OLGA. TCRdb mirrors the immuneACCESS table, restricted to in-frame sequences. Some clones are absent from its copies; in checked studies, under half trace to an unresolved V gene, and the reason for the others is unknown. The V and J calls and clone size come from that table; D and trimming were worked out from the DNA. Recorded for this sample are approximately 1.5 million clones; around 98.5% of them occurred a single time. The ten top clones hold approximately 0.38% of the sample.

Overall study results and their limits: Even with the large sequencing depth, rarefaction of the sorted-subset datasets indicated that sequencing was incomplete. Sampling was restricted to blood, and TCR repertoires in tissues likely differ from the TCR repertoires found in blood. The genetic and exposure-history diversity represented was limited by the small number of donors. Pairwise subsampling indicated that sequencing depth was expected to affect the degree of clonotype sharing among donors. Compared with non-shared clonotypes, clonotypes shared by all four sorted-subset donors had higher generation probabilities. Larger estimated clonotype richness was generally found for naive subsets than for memory subsets. Roughly 5.2% of naive CD4, 3.5% of naive CD8, about 2.1% of memory CD4, and over 0.35% of memory CD8 clonotypes were shared across several donors.

There are 15 amino acids in the CDR3, from cysteine to phenylalanine inclusive. This entry keeps only the CDR3 DNA: 45 bases, framed from base 1. Based on the germline V gene, the CDR1 and CDR2 sequences are MGHDK and SYGVNS. After removal of 3 bases from V and 5 bases from J, the junction retains 8 bases not matched to a gene. Sequenced input: naive CD4+ T cells sorted from blood. This sample's cell subset or site label indicates: CD45RA+ positively selected. The TCR comes from a man aged 25-45 years in good health. The rearrangement joined TRBV25-1 to TRBJ1-1; 8 junctional bases match TRBD1. The CDR3 has the sequence CASSDATGGYTEAFF. In nucleotides, the sequence is TGTGCCAGCAGTGATGCTACAGGGGGGTATACTGAAGCTTTCTTT.